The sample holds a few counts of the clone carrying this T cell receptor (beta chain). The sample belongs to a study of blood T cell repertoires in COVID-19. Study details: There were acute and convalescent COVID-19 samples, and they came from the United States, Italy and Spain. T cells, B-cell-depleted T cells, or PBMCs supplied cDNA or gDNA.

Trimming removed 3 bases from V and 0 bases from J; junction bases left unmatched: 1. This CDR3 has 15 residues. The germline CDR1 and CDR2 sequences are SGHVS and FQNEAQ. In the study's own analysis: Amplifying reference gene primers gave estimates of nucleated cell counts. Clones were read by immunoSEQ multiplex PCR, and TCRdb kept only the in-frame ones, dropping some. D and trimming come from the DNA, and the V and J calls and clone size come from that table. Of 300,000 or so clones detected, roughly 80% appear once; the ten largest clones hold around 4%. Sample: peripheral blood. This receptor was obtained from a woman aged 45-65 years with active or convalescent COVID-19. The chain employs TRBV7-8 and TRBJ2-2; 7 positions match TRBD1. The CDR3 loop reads CASSFGTANTGELFF. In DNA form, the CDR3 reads TGTGCCAGCAGCTTTGGGACAGCGAACACCGGGGAGCTGTTTTTT.